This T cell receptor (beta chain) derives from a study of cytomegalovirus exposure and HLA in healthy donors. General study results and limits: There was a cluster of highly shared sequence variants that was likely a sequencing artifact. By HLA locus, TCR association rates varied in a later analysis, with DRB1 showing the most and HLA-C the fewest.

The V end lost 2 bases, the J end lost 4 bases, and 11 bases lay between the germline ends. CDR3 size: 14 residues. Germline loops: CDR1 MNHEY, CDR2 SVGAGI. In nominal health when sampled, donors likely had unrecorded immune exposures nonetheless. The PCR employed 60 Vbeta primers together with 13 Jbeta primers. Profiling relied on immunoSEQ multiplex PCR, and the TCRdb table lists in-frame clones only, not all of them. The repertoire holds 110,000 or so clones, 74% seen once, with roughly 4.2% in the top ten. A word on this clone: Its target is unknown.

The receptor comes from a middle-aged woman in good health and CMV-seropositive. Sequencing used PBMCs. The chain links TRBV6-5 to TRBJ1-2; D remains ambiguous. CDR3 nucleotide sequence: TGTGCCAGCAGTTACGACCGGGGTACCTATGGCTACACCTTC. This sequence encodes CASSYDRGTYGYTF.